The 19 T cell receptor beta chains presented below share a single source sample, sequenced in a study of T cells in Graves' hyperthyroidism and ophthalmopathy. TCR beta CDR3 sequences were amplified from RNA transcripts. The TCR CDR3 first-round RT-PCR relied on the HTBI primer set. TCRdb re-derived calls from the multiplex PCR reads in MiXCR, one entry per CDR3 protein. The sample contains some 600,000 distinct CDR3 sequences, over 11% of which appear only once. The sequencing sample was made of blood. The receptor source for this set is a woman aged 25 to 39 with Graves' hyperthyroidism that later progressed to Graves' ophthalmopathy.

This clonotype was seen many times. The chain combines TRBV7-2 with TRBJ2-5, with 9 positions matching TRBD2. V lost 5 bases to trimming and J lost 2 bases; unmatched junction nucleotides: 12. There are 17 residues in the CDR3. Germline V CDR1 and CDR2: SGHTA, FQGNSA. The CDR3 region is CASSQIGVAGGQETQYF. DNA of the CDR3: TGTGCCAGCAGCCAGATCGGAGTGGCGGGAGGGCAAGAGACCCAGTACTTC. Full variable domain (rest looked up from reference TRBV7-2 and TRBJ2-5): GAGVSQSPSNKVTEKGKDVELRCDPISGHTALYWYRQSLGQGLEFLIYFQGNSAPDKSGLPSDRFSAERTGGSVSTLTIQRTQQEDSAVYLCASSQIGVAGGQETQYFGPGTRLLVL.

This sequence joins TRBV4-1 and TRBJ1-2; 10 nucleotides agree with TRBD1. Losses at the gene ends were 3 bases for V and 8 bases for J; bases not matched to a gene: 9. CDR3 length: 15 residues. Per the germline V gene, CDR1 is MGHRA and CDR2 is YSYEKL. The CDR3 region has the DNA TGCGCCAGCAGCCACATCGGGGACAGGGGCCGGGGCTACACCTTC. Encoded protein: CASSHIGDRGRGYTF.

The gene calls are TRBV18 and TRBJ2-7; TRBD1 matches 9 bases. The CDR3 loop spans 15 amino acids. Per the germline V gene, CDR1 is KGHSH and CDR2 is LQKENI. V shed 3 bases, J shed 3 bases, and the junction held 6 bases outside the gene matches. The CDR3 is CASSPSTGGVYEQYF. The DNA of the CDR3 is TGTGCCAGCTCACCCTCGACAGGGGGGGTCTACGAGCAGTACTTC.

This clonotype was observed at least ten times. The CDR3 region is CATSDAGTYEQYF. The CDR3 nucleotides read TGTGCCACCAGTGATGCCGGAACCTACGAGCAGTACTTC. V gene TRBV24-1 combines with J gene TRBJ2-7; D gene unclear. Trimming removed 3 bases from V and 2 bases from J, with 7 bases in between. CDR1 and CDR2 from the germline V gene are KGHDR and SFDVKD. This CDR3 contains 13 residues.

This clonotype was detected a few times. This sequence joins TRBV7-2 and TRBJ1-2; the D gene is possibly TRBD1 (5 bases). Germline values: CDR1 SGHTA, CDR2 FQGNSA. This CDR3 is 15 amino acids long. V lost 6 bases, J lost 3 bases, and 17 bases lay in between. The CDR3 nucleotides read TGTGCCAGCAGTTTATCAGCGGGGGGTTACTATGGCTACACCTTC. It translates to CASSLSAGGYYGYTF. The full variable domain, with the rest looked up from reference TRBV7-2 and TRBJ1-2, is GAGVSQSPSNKVTEKGKDVELRCDPISGHTALYWYRQSLGQGLEFLIYFQGNSAPDKSGLPSDRFSAERTGGSVSTLTIQRTQQEDSAVYLCASSLSAGGYYGYTFGSGTRLTVV.

This clonotype was found many times. The V call is TRBV11-3, the J call TRBJ2-3; no clear D. Germline CDR1 reads SGHNT; CDR2 reads YENEEA. V lost 6 bases to trimming and J lost 3 bases, with 13 bases between them. The CDR3 is 14 residues long. The CDR3 DNA follows: TGTGCCAGCAGTGCGCCCCCGCGGACAGATACGCAGTATTTT. Its protein product is CASSAPPRTDTQYF. The entire variable domain, with the rest obtained from reference TRBV11-3 and TRBJ2-3, is as follows: EAGVVQSPRYKIIEKKQPVAFWCNPISGHNTLYWYLQNLGQGPELLIRYENEEAVDDSQLPKDRFSAERLKGVDSTLKIQPAELGDSAVYLCASSAPPRTDTQYFGPGTRLTVL.

The J gene is TRBJ1-5, the V gene TRBV6-1; TRBD1 is a possible D gene (5 bases). This CDR3 is 15 amino acids long. CDR1 and CDR2 from the germline V gene are MNHNS and SASEGT. With 3 bases removed from V and 3 bases from J, the gap between germline ends came to 12 bases. The CDR3 loop reads CASSEDGGYNQPQHF. The CDR3 DNA reads as TGTGCCAGCAGTGAGGACGGGGGTTACAATCAGCCCCAGCATTTT.

The sample holds a few counts of this clonotype. A single base separates this from a much larger clone, so it may be a read error. V usage is TRBV12-3 or TRBV12-4 and J usage is TRBJ2-7, with a weak D call TRBD2 (5 bases). This CDR3 has 13 residues. The V and J ends lost 7 bases and 2 bases respectively, with 12 bases between them. CDR3 loop: CASTLPRAYEQYF. CDR3 nucleotides: TGTGCCAGCACCCTCCCGAGGGCCTACGAGCAGTACTTC.

A few counts support this clonotype. This chain links TRBV19 with TRBJ1-1; D is perhaps TRBD1 (5 bases). Germline loops: CDR1 LNHDA, CDR2 SQIVND (reference sequence). This CDR3 has 11 residues. V was cut by 8 bases and J by 2 bases, with 6 bases left in between. The CDR3 nucleotides read TGTGCCAGTGGACACAACACTGAAGCTTTCTTT. Protein: CASGHNTEAFF.

This clonotype was recorded at least ten times. The chain combines TRBV24-1 with TRBJ2-1; 11 bases map to TRBD2. V shed 5 bases and J 4 bases; nucleotides not matched to a gene: 3. The CDR3 length is 15 residues. The V gene's germline CDR1 is KGHDR and CDR2 SFDVKD. The CDR3 is CATSGVAGGYNEQFF. The CDR3 DNA follows: TGTGCCACCAGTGGAGTAGCGGGAGGGTACAATGAGCAGTTCTTC.

Only a few counts were recorded for this clonotype. The chain uses TRBV6-2 or TRBV6-3 and TRBJ2-4, with 8 bases aligning to TRBD2. CDR1 is MNHEY and CDR2 is SVGEGT in the germline V gene. V dropped 7 bases and J dropped 4; count of bases not matched to a gene: 6. This CDR3 has 14 amino acids. The CDR3 reads CASNPAGGKNIQYF. The CDR3 DNA is TGTGCCAGCAACCCGGCGGGGGGAAAAAACATTCAGTACTTC.

This clonotype was counted only a few times. The chain recombines TRBV7-9 with TRBJ1-1, with TRBD1 as a possible D gene (6 bases). The V end lost 5 bases, the J end lost 1 base, and 17 bases lay between the germline ends. Germline CDR1 reads SEHNR; CDR2 reads FQNEAQ (reference sequence). The CDR3 consists of 16 residues. The CDR3 protein is CASSPNLGAGNTEAFF. The CDR3 nucleotides read TGTGCCAGCAGCCCAAACCTGGGGGCCGGGAACACTGAAGCTTTCTTT.

Turning to this clonotype: Possible read error: a much larger clone is one base away. The genes are TRBV7-3 and TRBJ2-1; maybe TRBD2 (5 bases). Per germline, CDR1 SGHTA and CDR2 FQGTGA. CDR3 length equals 15 residues. In nucleotides, the CDR3 is TGTGCCGGCAGCTTACTGACTGGAAACGAGGGTGAGCAGTTCTTC. Its protein is CAGSLLTGNEGEQFF.

At least ten counts were recorded for this clonotype. J is TRBJ1-2 and V is TRBV28; 7 bases map to TRBD1. Germline V CDR1 and CDR2: MDHEN, SYDVKM. V shed 6 bases, J shed 2 bases, and the junction held 6 bases outside the gene matches. The CDR3 runs 14 residues. The CDR3 bases are TGTGCCAGCAGGAAAACAGGGGCGAACTATGGCTACACCTTC. It specifies CASRKTGANYGYTF.

This clonotype was counted many times. V is TRBV2 and J is TRBJ2-5; either TRBD1 or TRBD2 may supply D (5 bases each). CDR3 size: 12 residues. The germline V gene has CDR1 SNHLY and CDR2 FYNNEI. V was shortened by 9 bases and J by 5 bases, with 13 bases between the two germline ends. CDR3 sequence reads: CASKGWGETQYF. The CDR3 region has the DNA TGTGCCAGTAAGGGGTGGGGGGAGACCCAGTACTTC. The entire variable domain, with the rest obtained from reference TRBV2 and TRBJ2-5, is as follows: EPEVTQTPSHQVTQMGQEVILRCVPISNHLYFYWYRQILGQKVEFLVSFYNNEISEKSEIFDDQFSVERPDGSNFTLKIRSTKLEDSAMYFCASKGWGETQYFGPGTRLLVL.

This clonotype was detected many times. This chain joins TRBV24-1 and TRBJ1-2, with D perhaps TRBD1 (5 bases). V gave up 7 bases and J gave up 8 bases, with 19 bases separating them. Germline loops: CDR1 KGHDR, CDR2 SFDVKD. The CDR3 consists of 14 residues. The CDR3 DNA follows: TGTGCCACCAGCCCCGGGGGGATTTCTAAGGGCTACACCTTC. The encoded protein is CATSPGGISKGYTF.

This clonotype was recorded at least ten times. A junction boundary mismatches the germline segment, possibly from a read error. This rearrangement joins TRBV19 to TRBJ1-4; 7 positions agree with TRBD1. The CDR3 is 14 amino acids. Germline-derived CDR1 and CDR2 are LNHDA and SQIVND (reference sequence). The CDR3 DNA reads TGTACCAGTAGTATTCAGGGGGCTAATGAAAAACTGTTTTTT. This sequence encodes CTSSIQGANEKLFF.

At least ten counts were recorded for this clonotype. The rearrangement uses TRBV12-3 or TRBV12-4 and TRBJ1-1; D call uncertain. CDR3 length: 14 amino acids. The V end was cut by 4 bases, the J end by 7 bases, with 16 bases between. This CDR3 is CASSSMEAAREAFF. In DNA, the CDR3 is TGTGCCAGCAGTTCCATGGAGGCGGCACGTGAAGCTTTCTTT.

This clonotype was counted only a few times. The J gene is TRBJ2-4, the V gene TRBV3-1, with a tentative D call TRBD1 (5 bases). The V gene's germline CDR1 is LGHDT and CDR2 YNNKEL (reference sequence). There are 16 residues in the CDR3. Trimming removed 0 bases from V and 0 bases from J, with 9 bases in between. CDR3 amino acids: CASSQDYDRAKNIQYF. CDR3 sequence (DNA): TGTGCCAGCAGCCAAGATTACGACAGAGCCAAAAACATTCAGTACTTC.